This T cell receptor beta chain was sequenced for a study of blood T cell repertoires in COVID-19. About the study: Sample material is recorded as cDNA or gDNA derived from T cells, B-cell-depleted T cells, or PBMCs.

CDR3 length: 15 residues. Germline lookup yields CDR1 SGDLS and CDR2 YYNGEE. After removal of 4 bases from V and 8 bases from J, the junction contained 11 bases not matched to a gene. In the study's own analysis: Estimation of nucleated cell counts relied on the amplification of reference gene primers. Here immunoSEQ multiplex PCR was the method, and the copy in TCRdb shows in-frame clones only, minus some. That table supplies the V and J calls and clone size; D and trimming were determined from the DNA. The table shows about 250,000 clones, with 86% occurring only once. The chain links TRBV9 to TRBJ2-1; 8 bases agree with TRBD1. This receptor was taken from a woman aged 80 or older with COVID-19, enrolled during active disease. The sequencing input was peripheral blood. This chain's CDR3 is CASSPHGQGAYEQFF. The CDR3 nucleotides read TGTGCCAGCAGCCCCCACGGCCAGGGGGCATATGAGCAGTTCTTC.